This T cell receptor beta chain was recovered during a study of T cells in Graves' hyperthyroidism and ophthalmopathy. Study results and limitations: Among thyroid clonotypes expanded above 0.001, most also appeared in blood.

Amplified regions were TCR beta CDR3 sequences from RNA transcripts. TCR CDR3 underwent first-round RT-PCR with the HTBI primer set. TCRdb redid the calling of the multiplex PCR reads with MiXCR, one entry per CDR3 protein. The data show roughly 600,000 distinct CDR3 sequences, about 14% seen once. In germline, CDR1 is LNHDA, CDR2 SQIVND (reference sequence). The CDR3 totals 17 residues. Comment on this clonotype: The antigen is unknown.

The sequenced material came from blood. The chain links TRBV19 to TRBJ2-5; D is possibly TRBD1 or TRBD2 (7 bases each). The J call is doubtful: the DNA matches TRBJ2-1 better. The TCR was taken from a woman aged 45-65 years with Graves' ophthalmopathy. The CDR3 sequence is CASSGNRGRGGQETQFF. Here the CDR3 DNA reads TGTGCCAGTAGTGGTAATCGCGGCAGGGGGGGTCAAGAGACCCAGTTCTTC.